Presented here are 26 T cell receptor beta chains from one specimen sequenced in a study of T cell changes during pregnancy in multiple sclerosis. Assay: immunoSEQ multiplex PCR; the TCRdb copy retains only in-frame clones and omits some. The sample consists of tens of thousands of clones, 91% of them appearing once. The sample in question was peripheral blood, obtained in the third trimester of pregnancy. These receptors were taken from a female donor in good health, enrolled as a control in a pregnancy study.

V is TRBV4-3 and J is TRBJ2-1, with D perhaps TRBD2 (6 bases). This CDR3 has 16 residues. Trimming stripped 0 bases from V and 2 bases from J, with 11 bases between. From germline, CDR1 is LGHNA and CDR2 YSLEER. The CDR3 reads CASSQDPRGTYNEQFF. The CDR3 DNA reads TGCGCCAGCAGCCAAGATCCGCGGGGAACCTACAATGAGCAGTTCTTC.

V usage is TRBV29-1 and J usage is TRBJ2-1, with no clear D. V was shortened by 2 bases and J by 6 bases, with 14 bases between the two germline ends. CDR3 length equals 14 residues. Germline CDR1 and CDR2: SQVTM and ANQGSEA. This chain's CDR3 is CSVELIRTLNEQFF. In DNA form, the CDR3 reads TGCAGCGTTGAATTGATTAGAACCCTCAATGAGCAGTTCTTC.

The CDR3 spells CASSSRTSGGPNYEQYF. The CDR3 nucleotides are TGCGCCAGCAGCTCACGGACTAGCGGGGGGCCCAACTACGAGCAGTACTTC. The gene calls are TRBV5-1 and TRBJ2-7; 14 bases fit TRBD2. Trimming took 3 bases from V and 3 from J; bases not matched to a gene: 8. CDR1 is SGHRS and CDR2 is YFSETQ in the germline V gene. This CDR3 is 17 amino acids long.

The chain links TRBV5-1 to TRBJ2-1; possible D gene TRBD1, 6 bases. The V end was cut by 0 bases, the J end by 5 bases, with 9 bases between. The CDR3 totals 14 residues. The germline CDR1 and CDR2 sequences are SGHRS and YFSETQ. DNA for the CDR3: TGCGCCAGCAGCTTGGAACCAGGGGACAATGAGCAGTTCTTC. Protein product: CASSLEPGDNEQFF.

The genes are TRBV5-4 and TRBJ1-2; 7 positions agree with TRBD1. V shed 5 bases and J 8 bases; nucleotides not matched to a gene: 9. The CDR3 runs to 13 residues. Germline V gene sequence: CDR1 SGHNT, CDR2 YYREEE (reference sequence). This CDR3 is CASSLVQGEGYTF. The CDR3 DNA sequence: TGTGCCAGCAGTCTGGTTCAGGGGGAGGGCTACACCTTC.

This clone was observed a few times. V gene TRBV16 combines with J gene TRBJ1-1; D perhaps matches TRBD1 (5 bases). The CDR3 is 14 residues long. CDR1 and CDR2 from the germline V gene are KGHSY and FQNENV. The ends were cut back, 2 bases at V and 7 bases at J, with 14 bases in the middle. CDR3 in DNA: TGTGCCAGCAGCCAACAAGGGGCGGTGGGTGAAGCTTTCTTT. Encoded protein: CASSQQGAVGEAFF.

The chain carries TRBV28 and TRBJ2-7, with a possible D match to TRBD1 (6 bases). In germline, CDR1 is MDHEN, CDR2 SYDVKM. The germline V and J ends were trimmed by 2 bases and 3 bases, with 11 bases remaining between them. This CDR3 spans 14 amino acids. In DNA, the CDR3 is TGTGCCAGCAGTTTACCAGGGGACCTCTACGAGCAGTACTTC. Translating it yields CASSLPGDLYEQYF.

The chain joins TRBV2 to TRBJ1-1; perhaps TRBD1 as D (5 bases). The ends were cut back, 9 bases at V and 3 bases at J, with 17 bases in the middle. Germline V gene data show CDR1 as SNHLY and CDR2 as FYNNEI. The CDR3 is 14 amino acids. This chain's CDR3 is CASGLGVVYTEAFF. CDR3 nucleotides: TGTGCCAGTGGCTTAGGGGTTGTGTACACTGAAGCTTTCTTT.

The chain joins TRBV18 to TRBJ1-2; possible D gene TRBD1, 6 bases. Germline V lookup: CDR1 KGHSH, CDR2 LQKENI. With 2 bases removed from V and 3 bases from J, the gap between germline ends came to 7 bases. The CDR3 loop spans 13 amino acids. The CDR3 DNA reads TGTGCCAGCTCACCAGAGGGGGACTATGGCTACACCTTC. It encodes CASSPEGDYGYTF.

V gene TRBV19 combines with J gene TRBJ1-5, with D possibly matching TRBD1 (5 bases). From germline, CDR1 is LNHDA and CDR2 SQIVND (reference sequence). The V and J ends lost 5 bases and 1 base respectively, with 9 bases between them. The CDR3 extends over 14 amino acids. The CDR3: CASSGGASNQPQHF. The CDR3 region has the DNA TGTGCCAGTAGTGGAGGGGCAAGCAATCAGCCCCAGCATTTT.

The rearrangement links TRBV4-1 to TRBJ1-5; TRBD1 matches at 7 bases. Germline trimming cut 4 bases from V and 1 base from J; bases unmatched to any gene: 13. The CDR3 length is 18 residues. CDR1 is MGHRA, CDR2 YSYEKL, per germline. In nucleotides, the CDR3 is TGCGCCAGCAGCCGGGATCCGGGACAGATGCTAAGCAATCAGCCCCAGCATTTT. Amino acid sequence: CASSRDPGQMLSNQPQHF.

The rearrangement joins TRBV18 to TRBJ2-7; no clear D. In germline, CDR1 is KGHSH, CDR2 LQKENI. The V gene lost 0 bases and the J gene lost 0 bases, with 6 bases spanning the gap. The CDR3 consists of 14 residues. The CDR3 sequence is CASSPPTTSYEQYF. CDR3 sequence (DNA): TGTGCCAGCTCACCACCCACAACCTCCTACGAGCAGTACTTC.

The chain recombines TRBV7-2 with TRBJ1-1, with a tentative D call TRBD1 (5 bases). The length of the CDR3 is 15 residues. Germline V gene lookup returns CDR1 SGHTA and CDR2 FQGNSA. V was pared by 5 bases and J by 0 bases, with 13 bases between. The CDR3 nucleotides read TGTGCCAGCAGCCCACGCAGGGACTTGAACACTGAAGCTTTCTTT. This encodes CASSPRRDLNTEAFF.

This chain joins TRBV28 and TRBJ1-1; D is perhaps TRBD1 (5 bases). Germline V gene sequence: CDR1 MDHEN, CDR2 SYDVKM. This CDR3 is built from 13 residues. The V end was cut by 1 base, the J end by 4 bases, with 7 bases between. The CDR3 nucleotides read TGTGCCAGCAGTTTATCAGGGCTCACTGAAGCTTTCTTT. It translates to CASSLSGLTEAFF.

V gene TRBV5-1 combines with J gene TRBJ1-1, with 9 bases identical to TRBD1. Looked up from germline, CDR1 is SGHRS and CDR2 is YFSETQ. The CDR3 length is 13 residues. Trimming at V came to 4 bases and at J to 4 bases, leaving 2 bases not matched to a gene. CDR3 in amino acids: CASSQTGGTEAFF. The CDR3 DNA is TGCGCCAGCAGCCAGACAGGGGGCACTGAAGCTTTCTTT.

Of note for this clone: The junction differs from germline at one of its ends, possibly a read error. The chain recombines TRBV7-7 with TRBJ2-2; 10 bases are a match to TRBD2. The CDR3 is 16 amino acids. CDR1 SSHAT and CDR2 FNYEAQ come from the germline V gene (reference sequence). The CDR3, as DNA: TGTGCTAGCAGCTACACTAGCGGGGCGAACACCGGGGAGCTGTTTTTT. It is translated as CASSYTSGANTGELFF.

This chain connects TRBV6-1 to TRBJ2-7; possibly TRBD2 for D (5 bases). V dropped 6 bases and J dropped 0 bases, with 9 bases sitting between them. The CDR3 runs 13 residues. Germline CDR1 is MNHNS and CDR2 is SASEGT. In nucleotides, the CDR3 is TGTGCCAGCAGCCGCGGGCTCTCCTACGAGCAGTACTTC. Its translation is CASSRGLSYEQYF.

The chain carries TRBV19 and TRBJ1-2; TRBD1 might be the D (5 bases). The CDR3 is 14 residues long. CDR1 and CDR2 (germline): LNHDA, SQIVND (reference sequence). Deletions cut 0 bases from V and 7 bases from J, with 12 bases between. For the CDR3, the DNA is TGTGCCAGTAGTATAGATGCCGAAGGGGCTGGCTACACCTTC. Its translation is CASSIDAEGAGYTF.

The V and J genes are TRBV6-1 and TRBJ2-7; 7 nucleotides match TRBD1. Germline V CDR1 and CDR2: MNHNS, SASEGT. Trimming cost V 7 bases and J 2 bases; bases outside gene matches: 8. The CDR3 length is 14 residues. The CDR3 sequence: CASIPTGETYEQYF. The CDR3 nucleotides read TGTGCCAGCATACCCACAGGGGAGACCTACGAGCAGTACTTC.

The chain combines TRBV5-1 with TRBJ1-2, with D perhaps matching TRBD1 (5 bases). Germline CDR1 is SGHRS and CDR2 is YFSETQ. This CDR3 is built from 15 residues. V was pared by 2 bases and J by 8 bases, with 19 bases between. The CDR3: CASSFGAVRERGYTF. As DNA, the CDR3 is TGCGCCAGCAGCTTTGGGGCCGTACGGGAGAGGGGCTACACCTTC.

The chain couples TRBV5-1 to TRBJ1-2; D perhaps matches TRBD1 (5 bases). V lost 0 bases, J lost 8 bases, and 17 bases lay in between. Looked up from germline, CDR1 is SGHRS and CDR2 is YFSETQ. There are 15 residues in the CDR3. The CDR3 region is CASSLEDGRGDGYTF. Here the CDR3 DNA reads TGCGCCAGCAGCTTGGAAGATGGCCGGGGGGACGGCTACACCTTC.

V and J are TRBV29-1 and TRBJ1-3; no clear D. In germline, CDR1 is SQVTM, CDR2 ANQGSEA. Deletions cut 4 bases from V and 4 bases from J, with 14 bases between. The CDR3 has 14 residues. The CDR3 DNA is TGCAGCGTTGGGGCCGGTTTCCCGGGAAACACCATATATTTT. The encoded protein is CSVGAGFPGNTIYF.

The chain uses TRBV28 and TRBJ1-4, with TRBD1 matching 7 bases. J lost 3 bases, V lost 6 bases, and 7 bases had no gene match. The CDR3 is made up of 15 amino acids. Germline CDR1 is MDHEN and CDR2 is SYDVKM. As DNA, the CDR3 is TGTGCCAGCAGCCCAAGGGGGCGGGCTAATGAAAAACTGTTTTTT. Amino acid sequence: CASSPRGRANEKLFF.

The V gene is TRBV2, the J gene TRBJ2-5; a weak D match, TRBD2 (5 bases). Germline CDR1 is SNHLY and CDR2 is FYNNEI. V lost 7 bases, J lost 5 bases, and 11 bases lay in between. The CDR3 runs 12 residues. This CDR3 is CASNGVVETQYF. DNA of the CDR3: TGTGCCAGCAACGGGGTCGTGGAGACCCAGTACTTC.

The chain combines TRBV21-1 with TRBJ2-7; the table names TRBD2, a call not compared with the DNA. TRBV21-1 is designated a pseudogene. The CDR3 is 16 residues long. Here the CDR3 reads CASTVRGGFRLYEQYF. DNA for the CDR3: TGTGCCAGCACGGTCAGGGGAGGGTTTAGACTGTACGAGCAGTACTTC.

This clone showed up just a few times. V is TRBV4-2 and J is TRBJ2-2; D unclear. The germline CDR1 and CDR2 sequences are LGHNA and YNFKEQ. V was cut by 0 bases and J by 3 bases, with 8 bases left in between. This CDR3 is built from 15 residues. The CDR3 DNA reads TGTGCCAGCAGCCAAGATAGACAATACACCGGGGAGCTGTTTTTT. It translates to CASSQDRQYTGELFF.